The 14 T cell receptor beta chains listed next were all sequenced from one sample in a study of radiotherapy plus CTLA-4 blockade in lung cancer (dated by TCRdb to the late 2010s). The protocol used for the library was the immunoSEQ multiplex PCR assay. The clones in this table, taken by TCRdb from immuneACCESS, are in-frame only. Not every clone is retained; where verified, under half of the shortfall comes from an unresolved V gene, and the cause of the rest is unknown. Counted in this sample were 40,000 or so clones; approximately 62% of them appeared once. The top ten constitute around 20% of the sample. The sequencing here drew on peripheral blood, taken from a patient treated with radiotherapy plus ipilimumab. All receptors derive from a human donor with non-small cell lung cancer who had a partial response to radiotherapy plus ipilimumab.

This clone was seen a few times. The genes are TRBV5-1 and TRBJ2-2; D may be TRBD2 (5 bases). This CDR3 has 16 residues. Trimming stripped 1 base from V and 6 bases from J, with 16 bases between. Germline values: CDR1 SGHRS, CDR2 YFSETQ. CDR3 DNA: TGCGCCAGCAGCTTGAGGCTAGCCCTTGGTGCCGGGGAGCTGTTTTTT. This gives the protein CASSLRLALGAGELFF.

The chain links TRBV19 to TRBJ2-2, with a possible D match to TRBD2 (5 bases). The germline V gene has CDR1 LNHDA and CDR2 SQIVND (reference sequence). The CDR3 has 15 residues. With 2 bases removed from V and 5 bases from J, the gap between germline ends came to 12 bases. Here the CDR3 reads CASSISSGYTGELFF. In DNA, the CDR3 is TGTGCCAGTAGTATATCGTCGGGGTATACCGGGGAGCTGTTTTTT. Drawing the rest from reference TRBV19 and TRBJ2-2, the complete variable domain is DGGITQSPKYLFRKEGQNVTLSCEQNLNHDAMYWYRQDPGQGLRLIYYSQIVNDFQKGDIAEGYSVSREKKESFPLTVTSAQKNPTAFYLCASSISSGYTGELFFGEGSRLTVL.

The chain combines TRBV29-1 with TRBJ2-5, with D possibly TRBD2 on 6 matching bases. Germline loops: CDR1 SQVTM, CDR2 ANQGSEA. V dropped 7 bases and J dropped 5 bases, with 14 bases sitting between them. The CDR3 has 12 amino acids. The CDR3 here is CSAGGQMETQYF. The CDR3 nucleotides read TGCAGCGCAGGAGGGCAGATGGAGACCCAGTACTTC.

The chain has TRBV21-1 and TRBJ2-4; TRBD2, the table's D call, was not compared with the DNA. TRBV21-1 is a documented pseudogene. CDR3 length equals 18 residues. In DNA, the CDR3 is TGTGCCAGCACTCGACTAGCGGGAGGGCCTTTTGTCAAAAACATTCAGTACTTC. Protein sequence: CASTRLAGGPFVKNIQYF.

The chain employs TRBV25-1 and TRBJ1-4; 9 nucleotides line up with TRBD1. The ends lost 5 bases at V and 8 bases at J; junction bases unmatched: 9. Germline V gene data show CDR1 as MGHDK and CDR2 as SYGVNS. The CDR3 totals 15 residues. The CDR3 nucleotides are TGTGCCAGCAGTCGGCGGACAGGGGCTGGAGAAAAACTGTTTTTT. Its protein product is CASSRRTGAGEKLFF.

This rearrangement joins TRBV7-9 to TRBJ2-7; TRBD2 agrees at 7 bases. This CDR3 region has 16 residues. The ends lost 5 bases at V and 3 bases at J; junction bases unmatched: 13. Germline V lookup: CDR1 SEHNR, CDR2 FQNEAQ (reference sequence). The CDR3 reads CASSAAGSREFYEQYF. CDR3 sequence (DNA): TGTGCCAGCAGCGCGGCGGGATCGCGGGAGTTCTACGAGCAGTACTTC.

The CDR3 region has the DNA TGTGCCAGCAGTTACGACAGGGTAATCGAAAAACTGTTTTTT. This sequence encodes CASSYDRVIEKLFF. V usage is TRBV6-5 and J usage is TRBJ1-4; TRBD1 matches at 7 bases. The CDR3 totals 14 residues. Germline CDR1 MNHEY, CDR2 SVGAGI. The J segment lost 8 bases and the V segment lost 2 bases, leaving 5 bases of the junction unmatched.

V and J are TRBV19 and TRBJ1-6; D is possibly TRBD1 (6 bases). V lost 3 bases, J lost 8 bases, and 14 bases lay in between. The CDR3 contains 15 residues. Germline V gives CDR1 LNHDA, CDR2 SQIVND (reference sequence). The CDR3 region is CASSMWTALDSPLHF. For the CDR3, the DNA is TGTGCCAGTAGTATGTGGACAGCACTCGATTCACCCCTCCACTTT.

On this clone: A much larger clone is a single base away; this may be a read error. This chain links TRBV5-1 with TRBJ2-7; a weak D match, TRBD1 (5 bases). Trimming shortened V by 2 bases and J by 2 bases, and 14 bases separated the two germline ends. The CDR3 loop spans 15 amino acids. Germline V gene sequence: CDR1 SGHRS, CDR2 YFSETQ. DNA for the CDR3: TGCGCCAGCAGCTTTGGAGCAGGGAACACCTACGAGCAGTACTTC. The encoded protein is CASSFGAGNTYEQYF.

The genes are TRBV6-1 and TRBJ1-2; D call uncertain. CDR3 size: 11 residues. Trimming took 6 bases from V and 8 from J, leaving 10 bases between them. From germline, CDR1 is MNHNS and CDR2 SASEGT. CDR3 protein: CASREGMGYTF. The CDR3 nucleotides are TGTGCCAGCAGGGAGGGCATGGGCTACACCTTC.

The sample holds a few counts of this clone. The chain combines TRBV5-6 with TRBJ1-2; 7 nucleotides line up with TRBD1. CDR1 is SGHDT, CDR2 YYEEEE, per germline. Trimming removed 7 bases from V and 4 bases from J; junction bases left unmatched: 16. This CDR3 is built from 16 residues. CDR3 residues: CASRPQSYRGTYGYTF. The CDR3 bases are TGTGCCAGCCGCCCCCAATCATACAGGGGAACCTATGGCTACACCTTC.

The rearrangement joins TRBV7-9 to TRBJ2-2; D gene unclear. CDR1 and CDR2 from the germline V gene are SEHNR and FQNEAQ (reference sequence). The V gene lost 4 bases and the J gene lost 5 bases, with 11 bases spanning the gap. There are 14 residues in the CDR3. The CDR3 sequence: CASSSRPQTGELFF. CDR3 DNA: TGTGCCAGCAGCTCCCGACCACAGACCGGGGAGCTGTTTTTT.

The rearrangement joins TRBV9 to TRBJ1-6; TRBD1 agrees at 9 bases. Trimming at V came to 5 bases and at J to 7 bases, leaving 4 bases not matched to a gene. The germline V gene encodes CDR1 SGDLS and CDR2 YYNGEE. This CDR3 has 14 residues. In nucleotides, the CDR3 is TGTGCCAGCAGGGGGACAGGGCCCAATTCACCCCTCCACTTT. Amino acids: CASRGTGPNSPLHF.

The chain combines TRBV5-1 with TRBJ1-4; TRBD1 aligns across 7 bases. The junction had 6 bases not matched to a gene; V was cut back by 1 base and J by 6 bases. CDR1 is SGHRS, CDR2 YFSETQ, per germline. This CDR3 region has 15 residues. This chain's CDR3 is CASSLLGTVDEKLFF. CDR3 nucleotide sequence: TGCGCCAGCAGCTTGCTAGGGACAGTCGATGAAAAACTGTTTTTT.